This TCR beta chain was recorded in a study of OX40 agonist ivuxolimab in advanced cancers. Profiled with immunoSEQ multiplex PCR; TCRdb holds only in-frame clones, not every one. The table records about 40,000 clones, approximately 90% of them present only once. V lost 3 bases and J lost 0; bases outside the gene matches: 9. The length of the CDR3 is 18 residues. Germline V gene lookup returns CDR1 SGHDT and CDR2 YYEEEE. This clone was detected only once. The chain combines TRBV5-6 with TRBJ1-4; 9 bases map to TRBD1. The TCR was taken from an adult with an advanced solid tumor such as melanoma, head and neck, liver or kidney cancer. This specimen was CD4+ or CD8+ T cells sorted from blood, taken in a trial of the OX40 agonist ivuxolimab. The DNA for the CDR3 is TGTGCCAGCAGCTATACCCTGACAGGGGGAGCAACTAATGAAAAACTGTTTTTT. Translated: CASSYTLTGGATNEKLFF.